A single sample is the source of the 18 T cell receptor beta chains below, sequenced in a study of OX40 agonist ivuxolimab in advanced cancers. Method: immunoSEQ multiplex PCR; TCRdb's copy keeps in-frame clones and lacks some. This table has 65,000 to 70,000 clones, approximately 92% appearing once. The sequences come from CD4+ or CD8+ T cells sorted from blood, collected in a trial of the OX40 agonist ivuxolimab. The receptors were gathered from an adult with an advanced solid tumor such as melanoma, head and neck, liver or kidney cancer.

The rearrangement links TRBV7-9 to TRBJ1-4; D is unresolved. Germline assignment: CDR1 SEHNR and CDR2 FQNEAQ (reference sequence). Trimming took off 2 bases at V and 4 bases at J, with 17 bases between the two ends. The CDR3 totals 17 residues. The CDR3 bases are TGTGCCAGCAGCTTACGGCAAGTGTCGCGCATTAATGAAAAACTGTTTTTT. As protein: CASSLRQVSRINEKLFF.

This clone was observed a few times. The CDR3 DNA reads as TGTGCCAGCACCTCAGATGAAGCTTTCTTT. Translated, it gives CASTSDEAFF. The J gene is TRBJ1-1, the V gene TRBV6-1; D ambiguous. CDR1 is MNHNS and CDR2 is SASEGT in the germline V gene. This CDR3 comprises 10 residues. V was clipped by 7 bases and J by 7 bases, with 7 bases between them.

The chain recombines TRBV28 with TRBJ2-7; TRBD1 matches at 7 bases. Germline V gives CDR1 MDHEN, CDR2 SYDVKM. V lost 6 bases, J lost 2 bases, and 7 bases stayed unmatched. This CDR3 is built from 14 residues. CDR3 residues: CASSKNRGTYEQYF. The CDR3 region has the DNA TGTGCCAGCAGCAAAAACAGGGGTACCTACGAGCAGTACTTC.

Points on this clone: One end of the junction is discordant with germline, which a read error may explain. This chain uses TRBV7-6 with TRBJ2-2, with no clear D. The CDR3 extends over 15 amino acids. Germline V gene sequence: CDR1 SGHVS, CDR2 FNYEAQ. The CDR3 region has the DNA TGTACCAGCAGCTGGGTACAGCAGAACACCGGGGAGCTGTTTTTT. Amino acid sequence: CTSSWVQQNTGELFF.

This sequence joins TRBV29-1 and TRBJ2-7, with TRBD1 identical over 7 bases. This CDR3 has 13 residues. Losses at the gene ends were 7 bases for V and 0 bases for J; bases not matched to a gene: 6. Germline loops: CDR1 SQVTM, CDR2 ANQGSEA. CDR3 coding DNA: TGCAGCGCCGGGACAGCCGACTCCTACGAGCAGTACTTC. Amino acids: CSAGTADSYEQYF.

The gene calls are TRBV7-9 and TRBJ1-1; TRBD1 might be the D (6 bases). Trimming removed 5 bases from V and 5 bases from J, with 21 bases in between. CDR1 and CDR2 from the germline V gene are SEHNR and FQNEAQ (reference sequence). The CDR3 loop spans 16 amino acids. CDR3: CASSPLGGVTGTEAFF. The CDR3 DNA follows: TGTGCCAGCAGCCCCTTGGGGGGGGTTACAGGGACTGAAGCTTTCTTT.

The chain couples TRBV14 to TRBJ2-5, with D perhaps TRBD1 or TRBD2 (6 bases each). V gave up 4 bases and J gave up 5 bases, with 26 bases separating them. In germline, CDR1 is SGHDN, CDR2 FVKESK. CDR3 size: 18 residues. The CDR3, as DNA: TGTGCCAGCAGCCTCCGGTCCTTCGGGGGCGGGATACGGGAGACCCAGTACTTC. This gives the protein CASSLRSFGGGIRETQYF.

The chain employs TRBV19 and TRBJ1-6; 8 nucleotides align to TRBD1. The V and J ends lost 11 bases and 9 bases, in that order; junction bases with no gene match: 9. The CDR3 extends over 13 amino acids. Germline CDR1 and CDR2: LNHDA and SQIVND (reference sequence). CDR3: CACKPGGVSPLHF. The CDR3, as DNA: TGTGCCTGCAAACCAGGGGGCGTTTCACCCCTCCACTTT.

The DNA for the CDR3 is TGTGCCAGCAGCTCGTTAGCGGGAGGGACAGATACGCAGTATTTT. Amino acids: CASSSLAGGTDTQYF. The J gene is TRBJ2-3, the V gene TRBV7-2; TRBD2 matches 11 bases. The CDR3 is 15 residues long. The ends lost 4 bases at V and 3 bases at J; junction bases unmatched: 3. Per the germline V gene, CDR1 is SGHTA and CDR2 is FQGNSA.

The chain has TRBV7-3 and TRBJ2-3, with D perhaps matching TRBD2 (6 bases). Between the trimmed V and J ends, which lost 5 bases and 4 bases, there was a span of 16 bases. This CDR3 spans 15 amino acids. CDR1 SGHTA and CDR2 FQGTGA come from the germline V gene. The CDR3 sequence is CASSLLAGPSDTQYF. CDR3 coding DNA: TGTGCCAGCAGCCTTCTCGCGGGGCCGTCAGATACGCAGTATTTT.

This clone showed up just once. The chain carries TRBV27 and TRBJ2-7; maybe TRBD1 (6 bases). Trimming shortened V by 5 bases and J by 3 bases, and 14 bases separated the two germline ends. This CDR3 has 14 amino acids. Germline-derived CDR1 and CDR2 are MNHEY and SMNVEV (reference sequence). CDR3 amino acids: CASSPLGALYEQYF. Here the CDR3 DNA reads TGTGCCAGCAGTCCCCTGGGGGCCCTCTACGAGCAGTACTTC.

In DNA, the CDR3 is TGTGCCAGTACCTCCGGGACAGGGGGCTCTGGGGCCAACGTCCTGACTTTC. Its protein product is CASTSGTGGSGANVLTF. The rearrangement links TRBV19 to TRBJ2-6, with 11 nucleotides matching TRBD1. V shed 7 bases, J shed 0 bases, and the junction held 5 bases outside the gene matches. Germline CDR1 LNHDA, CDR2 SQIVND (reference sequence). This CDR3 has 17 residues.

The chain combines TRBV10-2 with TRBJ2-7; 7 nucleotides match TRBD1. Germline CDR1 reads WSHSY; CDR2 reads SAAADI. V gave up 2 bases and J gave up 0 bases; unmatched junction bases: 10. The CDR3 spans 17 residues. The CDR3 DNA reads as TGCGCCAGCAGTGAGCCCCCGGGACAGTGGAACTCCTACGAGCAGTACTTC. It translates to CASSEPPGQWNSYEQYF.

V gene TRBV19 combines with J gene TRBJ2-3; D possibly corresponds to TRBD2 (5 bases). The CDR3 runs to 11 residues. CDR1 is LNHDA, CDR2 SQIVND, per germline (reference sequence). The V gene lost 11 bases and the J gene lost 4 bases, with 10 bases spanning the gap. This CDR3 reads CAALEADTQYF. The CDR3 DNA reads TGTGCCGCATTGGAGGCAGATACGCAGTATTTT.

V and J are TRBV4-3 and TRBJ2-7; D ambiguous. The CDR3 spans 15 residues. V was clipped by 0 bases and J by 9 bases, with 18 bases between them. CDR1 LGHNA and CDR2 YSLEER come from the germline V gene. The CDR3 sequence is CASSQDQNRNGVQYF. In DNA, the CDR3 is TGCGCCAGCAGCCAAGACCAGAACAGAAATGGGGTGCAGTACTTC.

This sequence joins TRBV30 and TRBJ2-6, with unresolved D. The V gene lost 5 bases and the J gene lost 0 bases, with 5 bases spanning the gap. There are 13 residues in the CDR3. The germline gives CDR1 GTSNPN, CDR2 SVGIG (reference sequence). The CDR3 loop is CAWGDSGANVLTF. The DNA of the CDR3 is TGTGCCTGGGGGGACTCTGGGGCCAACGTCCTGACTTTC.

The J gene is TRBJ1-1, the V gene TRBV4-1, with a tentative D call TRBD1 (5 bases). This CDR3 has 13 residues. Trimming shortened V by 3 bases and J by 0 bases, and 5 bases separated the two germline ends. Germline loops: CDR1 MGHRA, CDR2 YSYEKL. The chain's CDR3 is CASSQTVNTEAFF. CDR3 nucleotide sequence: TGCGCCAGCAGCCAGACAGTGAACACTGAAGCTTTCTTT.

The chain carries TRBV7-9 and TRBJ1-2; TRBD1 matches at 9 bases. The CDR3 is made up of 13 amino acids. Germline CDR1 and CDR2: SEHNR and FQNEAQ (reference sequence). The V segment lost 7 bases and the J segment 3 bases; nucleotides outside the gene matches: 3. This chain's CDR3 is CASTGTGHYGYTF. In DNA, the CDR3 is TGTGCCAGCACCGGGACAGGGCACTATGGCTACACCTTC.